This T cell receptor (beta chain) was obtained from a study of cytomegalovirus exposure and HLA in healthy donors. A multiplex PCR was run with 60 Vbeta primers and 13 Jbeta primers. Assay: immunoSEQ multiplex PCR; the TCRdb copy retains only in-frame clones and omits some. The sample has approximately 150,000 clones, 75% to 90% seen once. CDR3 length: 14 residues. The J segment lost 6 bases and the V segment lost 0 bases, leaving 4 bases of the junction unmatched. Germline V gene data show CDR1 as LNHNV and CDR2 as YYDKDF (reference sequence). Study conclusions and caveats: Owing to their indistinguishability, certain V segments, notably TRBV6-2 and TRBV6-3, were excluded. In vitro checks showed that a few CMV-associated chains really do target CMV antigens. Researchers reported from a later analysis that most CMV-associated TCR beta chains appeared HLA-restricted. Reports state that TCR beta sequences accurately predicted most subjects' HLA-A and HLA-B alleles.

Details on this clone: Its target is not known.

Sequencing input: PBMCs. The V gene is TRBV15, the J gene TRBJ2-7, with 8 bases lining up with TRBD1. This TCR came from a man younger than 40 in good health and CMV-seropositive. The CDR3: CATSRDKTGAEQYF. The CDR3 DNA is TGTGCCACCAGCAGAGATAAGACAGGGGCCGAGCAGTACTTC.